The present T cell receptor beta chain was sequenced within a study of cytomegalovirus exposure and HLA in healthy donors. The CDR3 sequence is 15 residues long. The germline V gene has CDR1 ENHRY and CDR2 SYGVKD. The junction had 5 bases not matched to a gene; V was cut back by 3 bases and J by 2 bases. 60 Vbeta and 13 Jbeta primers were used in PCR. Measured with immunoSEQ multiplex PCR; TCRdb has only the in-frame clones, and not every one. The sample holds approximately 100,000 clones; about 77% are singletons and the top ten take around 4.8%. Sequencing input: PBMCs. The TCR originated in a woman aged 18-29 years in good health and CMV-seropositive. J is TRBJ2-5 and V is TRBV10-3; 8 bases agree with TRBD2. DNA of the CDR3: TGTGCCATCAGTGATCCCGGGACTAGTCAAGAGACCCAGTACTTC. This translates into CAISDPGTSQETQYF.